This note documents a single T cell receptor beta chain sequence. Its target is not known. The data stem from a study of T cell repertoires in aging, cancer and after chemotherapy. Study as a whole: Pre- and post-chemotherapy samples were paired from chronic lymphocytic leukemia patients treated with fludarabine- or bendamustine-based regimens.

Whole-study results and caveats: In healthy donors, age-related TCR diversity loss mainly reflected lost richness. Lymphoid organ infiltration in hematological cancer patients may impair thymic emigration or peripheral T cell expansion.

A mixed TRB-A/B primer pool amplified rearranged TRB by multiplex touch-down PCR. TCRdb re-called the multiplex PCR reads with MiXCR, one entry per CDR3 protein. The sample has 7,000 to 9,500 distinct CDR3 sequences, 20% to 30% seen once. The template was genomic DNA from peripheral blood, not RNA. The CDR3 runs 12 residues. The germline CDR1 and CDR2 sequences are MNHNS and SASEGT. V gave up 5 bases and J gave up 10 bases, with 9 bases separating them. The sample consisted of blood. The TCR originated in a human donor with a blood cancer. The donor label of this sample is uncertain. This sequence joins TRBV6-1 and TRBJ1-6, with D hard to call. DNA for the CDR3: TGTGCCAGCAGTCTGTGGGCCTCACCCCTCCACTTT. Protein sequence: CASSLWASPLHF.